A selection of T cell receptor beta chains follows, all from one sample in a study of T cells after yellow fever vaccination. TCRdb analysed the 5' RACE reads with MiXCR anew, one entry per CDR3 protein. Seen here are 100,000 to 150,000 distinct CDR3 sequences, approximately 7.1% observed once, and the top ten hold roughly 2.8%. Specimen: CD4+ T cells sorted from PBMCs, collected roughly 47 days after the first yellow fever vaccination. Receptor source: a man aged 18 to 30 who received the YFV17D yellow fever vaccine. CDR3s include the opening cysteine and the closing phenylalanine or tryptophan. The order of the fields is D gene, V gene, clone size, J gene, CDR3 protein, CDR3 DNA. A D gene is named only where the DNA matches it firmly. Some rows have no size entry. The others give once, few or many, or a class for an expanded clone.

-,TRBV3-1,many,TRBJ1-1,CASSQAGEAFF,TGTGCCAGCAGCCAAGCAGGGGAAGCTTTCTTT
-,TRBV28,few,TRBJ1-2,CASEPGLNYGYTF,TGTGCCAGCGAGCCGGGATTAAACTATGGCTACACCTTC
-,TRBV12-3/TRBV12-4,many,TRBJ2-2,CASSLRSGYTGELFF,TGTGCCAGCAGTTTAAGGTCCGGGTACACCGGGGAGCTGTTTTTT
-,TRBV3-1,many,TRBJ2-3,CASSPTWTVSTDTQYF,TGTGCCAGCAGCCCTACCTGGACGGTGAGCACAGATACGCAGTATTTT
TRBD1,TRBV6-2/TRBV6-3,many,TRBJ1-1,CASKSGQGDLEAFF,TGTGCCAGCAAGTCCGGACAGGGGGATCTTGAAGCTTTCTTT
-,TRBV20-1,many,TRBJ1-1,CSARSLLNVEAFF,TGCAGTGCTAGATCACTGCTGAATGTTGAAGCTTTCTTT
-,TRBV2,many,TRBJ2-5,CASTTSGETQYF,TGTGCCAGCACCACCAGCGGAGAGACCCAGTACTTC
-,TRBV15,-,TRBJ2-3,CATSRNRLADTQYF,TGTGCCACCAGCAGAAACAGGTTGGCAGATACGCAGTATTTT
-,TRBV20-1,-,TRBJ2-1,CSARGAGKQFF,TGCAGTGCTAGGGGGGCCGGGAAGCAGTTCTTC
TRBD2,TRBV6-5,-,TRBJ2-7,CSSSYSRGGLLYEQYF,TGTTCCAGCAGTTACTCGCGCGGGGGGCTCCTGTACGAGCAGTACTTC
-,TRBV2,many,TRBJ1-4,CASSPLETGVHF,TGTGCCAGCAGTCCCTTGGAGACGGGTGTCCATTTT
-,TRBV7-8,many,TRBJ1-6,CASTPFSYNSPLHF,TGTGCCAGCACCCCCTTTTCCTATAATTCACCCCTCCACTTT
-,TRBV12-3/TRBV12-4,many,TRBJ1-3,CASSNIGDTIYF,TGTGCCAGCAGCAACATTGGGGACACCATATATTTT
-,TRBV7-3,many,TRBJ2-3,CASSLGGGVGTDTQYF,TGTGCCAGCAGCTTGGGGGGTGGGGTGGGAACAGATACGCAGTATTTT
-,TRBV7-2,many,TRBJ2-3,CASSDFTDTQYF,TGTGCCAGCAGCGACTTTACAGATACGCAGTATTTT
-,TRBV7-2,many,TRBJ1-5,CASSLFSLSNQPQHF,TGTGCCAGCAGCTTATTTTCCCTTAGCAATCAGCCCCAGCATTTT
-,TRBV4-2,few,TRBJ1-6,CASSQEGVLSGSYNSPLHF,TGTGCCAGCAGCCAAGAGGGGGTACTGTCCGGCTCCTATAATTCACCCCTCCACTTT